The 25 T cell receptor beta chains presented below share a single source sample, sequenced in a study of beta chain features in type 1 diabetes. The authors reverse transcribed all of the isolated RNA, so sequencing captured expressed TCRB transcripts. Assay used: immunoSEQ multiplex PCR; TCRdb lists only in-frame clones, some missing. Of over 65,000 clones listed, 25% to 35% were seen once; the top ten hold 0.35% to 0.45%. Sequencing was done on a sample of stem cell memory CD4+ T cells from blood. The source of these receptors is a woman aged 18-35 years in good health.

This chain joins TRBV5-1 and TRBJ2-7; 11 nucleotides agree with TRBD2. There are 14 residues in the CDR3. Germline values: CDR1 SGHRS, CDR2 YFSETQ. J gave up 4 bases and V 4 bases, and 4 bases lay outside the gene matches. CDR3 nucleotide sequence: TGCGCCAGCAGCGGGGGGACTAGCGGTTACGAGCAGTACTTC. Residues: CASSGGTSGYEQYF.

The V gene is TRBV11-3, the J gene TRBJ2-3; maybe TRBD1 (6 bases). V was clipped by 4 bases and J by 7 bases, with 15 bases between them. Germline CDR1 is SGHNT and CDR2 is YENEEA. CDR3 size: 14 residues. The chain's CDR3 is CASSSQGRRYTQYF. The CDR3 DNA reads TGTGCCAGCAGCTCCCAGGGGAGAAGGTATACGCAGTATTTT.

This clone was detected only a few times. The chain joins TRBV18 to TRBJ2-7, with D tentatively TRBD2 (6 bases). V lost 1 base to trimming and J lost 0 bases, with 13 bases between them. This CDR3 has 16 residues. Germline CDR1 reads KGHSH; CDR2 reads LQKENI. DNA of the CDR3: TGTGCCAGCTCACCACAGGGCGGGACCTCCTCCTACGAGCAGTACTTC. The encoded protein is CASSPQGGTSSYEQYF. The entire variable domain, with the rest obtained from reference TRBV18 and TRBJ2-7, is as follows: NAGVMQNPRHLVRRRGQEARLRCSPMKGHSHVYWYRQLPEEGLKFMVYLQKENIIDESGMPKERFSAEFPKEGPSILRIQQVVRGDSAAYFCASSPQGGTSSYEQYFGPGTRLTVT.

V is TRBV18 and J is TRBJ1-1; perhaps TRBD1 as D (6 bases). Trimming took 3 bases from V and 5 from J, leaving 19 bases between them. The CDR3 contains 16 residues. From germline, CDR1 is KGHSH and CDR2 LQKENI. The CDR3 bases are TGTGCCAGCTCACCCTTGGGGGCGCGAGGCGGTACTGAAGCTTTCTTT. The encoded protein is CASSPLGARGGTEAFF.

The chain recombines TRBV5-1 with TRBJ2-7, with 12 bases lining up with TRBD2. Looked up from germline, CDR1 is SGHRS and CDR2 is YFSETQ. The CDR3 sequence is 15 residues long. V trimming: 2 bases; J trimming: 7 bases; junction bases outside the gene matches: 7. CDR3 sequence (DNA): TGCGCCAGCAGCTTCGGGACTAGCGGGTTGGGAGAGCAGTACTTC. Translated: CASSFGTSGLGEQYF.

The rearrangement uses TRBV18 and TRBJ1-2; 7 positions match TRBD1. The V gene end was trimmed by 4 bases and the J gene end by 6 bases; junction bases not matched to a gene: 5. Germline V gene sequence: CDR1 KGHSH, CDR2 LQKENI. This CDR3 region has 13 residues. The CDR3 reads CASSLTGADGYTF. CDR3 nucleotides: TGTGCCAGCTCACTTACAGGGGCCGATGGCTACACCTTC. Drawing the rest from reference TRBV18 and TRBJ1-2, the complete variable domain is NAGVMQNPRHLVRRRGQEARLRCSPMKGHSHVYWYRQLPEEGLKFMVYLQKENIIDESGMPKERFSAEFPKEGPSILRIQQVVRGDSAAYFCASSLTGADGYTFGSGTRLTVV.

The chain joins TRBV2 to TRBJ1-2, with 7 bases aligning to TRBD1. Germline V lookup: CDR1 SNHLY, CDR2 FYNNEI. CDR3 size: 14 residues. V trimming: 6 bases; J trimming: 0 bases; junction bases outside the gene matches: 4. For the CDR3, the DNA is TGTGCCAGCAGAGGGACAGTAGCTAACTATGGCTACACCTTC. It specifies CASRGTVANYGYTF.

J is TRBJ2-1 and V is TRBV7-3; perhaps TRBD1 as D (6 bases). V was pared by 6 bases and J by 4 bases, with 13 bases between. In germline, CDR1 is SGHTA, CDR2 FQGTGA. This CDR3 has 14 amino acids. The CDR3 loop is CASSRQGGYNEQFF. CDR3 DNA: TGTGCCAGCAGTCGACAAGGGGGTTACAATGAGCAGTTCTTC.

The DNA for the CDR3 is TGTGCCAGCAGCTTCCAAGCGGGGGGGTTAGAGACCCAGTACTTC. Its translation: CASSFQAGGLETQYF. V is TRBV7-2 and J is TRBJ2-5, with TRBD2 matching over 10 bases. The V and J ends lost 3 bases and 4 bases, in that order; junction bases with no gene match: 5. The CDR3 totals 15 residues. Germline CDR1 reads SGHTA; CDR2 reads FQGNSA.

In its sample, this clone was seen a few times. The chain links TRBV11-1 to TRBJ2-1, with D possibly TRBD1 on 5 matching bases. V shed 3 bases and J shed 0 bases, with 9 bases lying between them. The CDR3 runs to 15 residues. Germline CDR1 reads SGHAT; CDR2 reads FQDESV (reference sequence). The CDR3 sequence: CASSFLGVSYNEQFF. In DNA form, the CDR3 reads TGTGCCAGCAGCTTTTTAGGGGTCTCCTACAATGAGCAGTTCTTC.

The V and J genes are TRBV4-2 and TRBJ1-1, with TRBD1 identical over 9 bases. V gave up 3 bases and J gave up 4 bases; unmatched junction bases: 6. The germline V gene has CDR1 LGHNA and CDR2 YNFKEQ. The CDR3 totals 15 residues. The CDR3 DNA is TGTGCCAGCAGCCATACCGACAGGGGGGCCACTGAAGCTTTCTTT. It codes for CASSHTDRGATEAFF.

This clone was detected only a few times. The chain combines TRBV5-1 with TRBJ2-3, with D maybe TRBD2 (6 bases). The CDR3 runs 16 residues. In germline, CDR1 is SGHRS, CDR2 YFSETQ. The V end was cut by 4 bases, the J end by 3 bases, with 18 bases between. The CDR3 loop reads CASSLGLLKGTDTQYF. DNA for the CDR3: TGCGCCAGCAGCCTGGGACTCCTTAAGGGGACAGATACGCAGTATTTT.

The chain carries TRBV4-1 and TRBJ2-1, with TRBD2 matching 9 bases. Unmatched junction bases numbered 7, after V lost 1 base and J lost 6 bases. This CDR3 spans 16 amino acids. Germline-derived CDR1 and CDR2 are MGHRA and YSYEKL. This chain's CDR3 is CASSQAVLAGRNEQFF. The CDR3 nucleotides read TGCGCCAGCAGCCAAGCGGTACTAGCGGGCCGCAATGAGCAGTTCTTC.

V gene TRBV10-2 combines with J gene TRBJ2-7; D possibly corresponds to TRBD2 (6 bases). V gave up 7 bases and J gave up 3 bases, with 13 bases separating them. CDR1 is WSHSY, CDR2 SAAADI, per germline. The CDR3 contains 13 residues. The CDR3 region is CASMGTGNYEQYF. DNA of the CDR3: TGCGCCAGCATGGGGACTGGAAACTACGAGCAGTACTTC.

This rearrangement joins TRBV15 to TRBJ1-4, with D perhaps matching TRBD1 (5 bases). Germline CDR1 LNHNV, CDR2 YYDKDF (reference sequence). The CDR3 consists of 15 residues. V gave up 6 bases and J gave up 3 bases, with 14 bases separating them. In DNA, the CDR3 is TGTGCCACCAGAAGGCTGACAGTTTCTAATGAAAAACTGTTTTTT. Translated: CATRRLTVSNEKLFF. The full variable domain, its missing parts supplied by reference TRBV15 and TRBJ1-4, is DAMVIQNPRYQVTQFGKPVTLSCSQTLNHNVMYWYQQKSSQAPKLLFHYYDKDFNNEADTPDNFQSRRPNTSFCFLDIRSPGLGDTAMYLCATRRLTVSNEKLFFGSGTQLSVL.

This clone was counted between two and nine times. The chain links TRBV18 to TRBJ2-3; D remains ambiguous. Germline loops: CDR1 KGHSH, CDR2 LQKENI. The V and J ends lost 2 bases and 5 bases respectively, with 11 bases between them. The CDR3 extends over 14 amino acids. The CDR3 nucleotides read TGTGCCAGCTCACCAGGCAGGTCTATAGATACGCAGTATTTT. Amino acids: CASSPGRSIDTQYF.

This clone was counted only a few times. The chain recombines TRBV4-1 with TRBJ2-5; TRBD1 might be the D (5 bases). V was clipped by 6 bases and J by 2 bases, with 19 bases between them. The CDR3 covers 16 residues. CDR1 MGHRA and CDR2 YSYEKL come from the germline V gene. Here the CDR3 reads CASRLTIRQFQETQYF. CDR3 nucleotide sequence: TGCGCCAGCAGACTCACTATACGACAGTTTCAAGAGACCCAGTACTTC.

The chain has TRBV7-2 and TRBJ2-1; unclear D gene. The CDR3 is made up of 15 amino acids. Looked up from germline, CDR1 is SGHTA and CDR2 is FQGNSA. Trimming cost V 0 bases and J 3 bases, with 9 bases left between them. CDR3 protein: CASSLAIGSYNEQFF. CDR3 sequence (DNA): TGTGCCAGCAGCTTAGCGATTGGTAGCTACAATGAGCAGTTCTTC.

The V call is TRBV5-1, the J call TRBJ2-1, with D possibly being TRBD2 (6 bases). In germline, CDR1 is SGHRS, CDR2 YFSETQ. This CDR3 region has 13 residues. V lost 6 bases and J lost 4, with 11 bases in between. The CDR3 reads CASKWDSYNEQFF. CDR3 nucleotides: TGCGCCAGCAAATGGGACTCATACAATGAGCAGTTCTTC.

This chain connects TRBV5-4 to TRBJ2-6, with a weak D call TRBD1 (6 bases). This CDR3 is built from 17 residues. Trimming took 0 bases from V and 0 from J, leaving 10 bases between them. The germline V gene encodes CDR1 SGHNT and CDR2 YYREEE (reference sequence). This chain's CDR3 is CASSLVGQSSGANVLTF. The CDR3 DNA follows: TGTGCCAGCAGCTTGGTTGGACAGAGCTCTGGGGCCAACGTCCTGACTTTC.

A few counts support this clone. CDR3: CSVAGGGSVHEQYF. The CDR3 DNA sequence: TGCAGCGTTGCTGGGGGCGGGTCCGTCCACGAGCAGTACTTC. The chain carries TRBV29-1 and TRBJ2-5; D might be TRBD1 (6 bases). The DNA end is more similar to TRBJ2-7, so the J call may be wrong. Germline CDR1 and CDR2: SQVTM and ANQGSEA. This CDR3 contains 14 residues.

This clone was recorded a few times. The V call is TRBV27, the J call TRBJ2-6; tentative D call: TRBD2 (6 bases). CDR1 MNHEY and CDR2 SMNVEV come from the germline V gene (reference sequence). The V and J ends lost 2 bases and 3 bases respectively, with 11 bases between them. CDR3 size: 16 residues. The CDR3 loop reads CASSLEGGYGANVLTF. CDR3 nucleotide sequence: TGTGCCAGCAGTTTAGAAGGAGGGTATGGGGCCAACGTCCTGACTTTC.

This clone occurred a few times. V gene TRBV6-5 combines with J gene TRBJ2-5, with 9 bases fitting TRBD2. Per the germline V gene, CDR1 is MNHEY and CDR2 is SVGAGI. V lost 4 bases, J lost 4 bases, and 10 bases stayed unmatched. The CDR3 consists of 16 residues. The CDR3 DNA follows: TGTGCCAGCAGTTCCTCGGATAGCGGGAGAGGAGAGACCCAGTACTTC. Its protein is CASSSSDSGRGETQYF.

The chain joins TRBV18 to TRBJ2-7; perhaps TRBD1 as D (7 bases). The CDR3 is 15 amino acids. V lost 3 bases to trimming and J lost 4 bases, with 16 bases between them. Germline V gene sequence: CDR1 KGHSH, CDR2 LQKENI. The CDR3 DNA follows: TGTGCCAGCTCACCGCGGGGACAGTTGAATTACGAGCAGTACTTC. This translates into CASSPRGQLNYEQYF.

The CDR3 here is CASSQGLAAYNEQFF. CDR3 DNA: TGCGCCAGCAGCCAGGGACTAGCGGCCTACAATGAGCAGTTCTTC. The chain carries TRBV4-1 and TRBJ2-1; TRBD2 agrees at 11 bases. The germline V gene has CDR1 MGHRA and CDR2 YSYEKL. J lost 2 bases, V lost 3 bases, and 0 bases had no gene match. CDR3 size: 15 residues.